This is a list of T cell receptor beta chains from one sample in a study of blood T cell repertoires in COVID-19. TCRdb's copy holds only in-frame clones and misses some; the assay was immunoSEQ multiplex PCR. The sample comprises some 64,000 clones, 70% to 90% of which are singletons, and roughly 4% rests with the top ten. The sequenced material came from peripheral blood. Receptors originate from a man aged 50 to 60 with active COVID-19. The CDR3 runs from the conserved cysteine through the conserved F or W. The D gene is left open where the match is weak. Size is stated for part of the rows, as once, few or many counts, or as a class when the clone is expanded.

J gene	V gene	D gene	clone size	CDR3 protein	CDR3 DNA
TRBJ1-1	TRBV5-6	TRBD1	few	CASSPDRGLGNTEAFF	TGTGCCAGCAGCCCGGACAGGGGGCTGGGGAACACTGAAGCTTTCTTT
TRBJ2-3	TRBV5-1	.	.	CASSWGLFTSTDTQYF	TGCGCCAGCAGCTGGGGACTTTTCACTAGCACAGATACGCAGTATTTT
TRBJ2-7	TRBV27	.	.	CASNLPDSAQSYEQYF	TGTGCCAGCAACCTCCCGGACAGCGCCCAGTCATACGAGCAGTACTTC
TRBJ2-3	TRBV14	TRBD1	.	CASSQDLGTGVTDTQYF	TGTGCCAGCAGCCAAGATTTGGGGACAGGGGTCACAGATACGCAGTATTTT
TRBJ1-5	TRBV5-5	TRBD1	.	CASSWGQGIGQPQHF	TGTGCCAGCAGCTGGGGACAGGGGATCGGGCAGCCCCAGCATTTT
TRBJ2-1	TRBV7-2	.	.	CASSLTGNEQFF	TGTGCCAGCAGCTTAACAGGTAATGAGCAGTTCTTC
TRBJ1-2	TRBV4-1	.	.	CASSQGSRTGTRGGYGYTF	TGCGCCAGCAGCCAAGGGTCCCGAACAGGGACGAGAGGTGGCTATGGCTACACCTTC
TRBJ2-1	TRBV3-1/TRBV3-2	.	.	CASSQGRARWRCFF	TGTGCCAGCAGCCAAGGGAGGGCGAGATGGAGGTGTTTCTTC
TRBJ1-4	TRBV6-1	.	.	CASSEVRLLFF	TGTGCCAGCAGTGAAGTGAGGTTACTGTTTTTT
TRBJ2-3	TRBV6-5	.	.	CASRVTFTDTQYF	TGTGCCAGCAGGGTGACTTTCACAGATACGCAGTATTTT
TRBJ2-1	TRBV19	.	.	CASSIDRVTEQFF	TGTGCCAGTAGTATAGATCGGGTCACGGAGCAGTTCTTC